This TCR beta chain was identified during a study of T cells in Graves' hyperthyroidism and ophthalmopathy. Findings and caveats of the study: Blood held most thyroid clonotypes expanded above 0.001 frequency.

Germline loops: CDR1 SGHRS, CDR2 YFSETQ. CDR3 length: 13 amino acids. Template material for amplifying TCR beta CDR3 regions consisted of RNA transcripts. The HTBI primer set was used in a first-round RT-PCR of the TCR CDR3. TCRdb recomputed calls from the multiplex PCR reads with MiXCR, one row per CDR3 protein. This sample has under 350,000 distinct CDR3 sequences; around a sixth occur once, and the top ten carry around 50%. No progression to ophthalmopathy during 18 months of follow-up defined stable disease. Hyperthyroidism had been newly diagnosed in patients aged 18 to 65, and its duration was under 2 months. Not enrolled were patients with uncontrolled infection, other autoimmune disease, pregnancy or lactation. In the case of this clonotype: Its specificity is not known. An end of the junction differs from the germline gene, which may be a read error.

The sequence came from a woman aged 45 to 65 with Graves' hyperthyroidism. This sequence joins TRBV5-1 and TRBJ2-2; D call uncertain. Input material: blood. CDR3 loop: CASSELGTGELFF. The CDR3 DNA follows: TGCGCCAGCAGTGAACTGGGCACCGGAGAGCTGTTTTTT.